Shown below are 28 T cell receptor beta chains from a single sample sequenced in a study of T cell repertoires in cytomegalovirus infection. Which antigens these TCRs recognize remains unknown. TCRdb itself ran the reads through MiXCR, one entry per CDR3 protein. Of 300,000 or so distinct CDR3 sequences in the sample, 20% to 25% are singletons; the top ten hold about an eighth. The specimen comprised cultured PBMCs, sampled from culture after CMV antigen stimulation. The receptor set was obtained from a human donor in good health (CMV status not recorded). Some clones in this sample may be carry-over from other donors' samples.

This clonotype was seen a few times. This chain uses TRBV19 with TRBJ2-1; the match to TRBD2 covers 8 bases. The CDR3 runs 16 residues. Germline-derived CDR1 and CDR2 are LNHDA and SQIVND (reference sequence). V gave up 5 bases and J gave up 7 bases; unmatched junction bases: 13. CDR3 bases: TGTGCCAGTAGTTCCCCCGGAACTAGCGGAACGAATGAGCAGTTCTTC. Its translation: CASSSPGTSGTNEQFF.

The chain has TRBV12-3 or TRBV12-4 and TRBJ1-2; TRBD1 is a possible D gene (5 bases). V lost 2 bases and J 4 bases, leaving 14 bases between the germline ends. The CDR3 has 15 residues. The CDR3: CASSLYLGTGYGYTF. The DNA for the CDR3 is TGTGCCAGCAGTTTATACCTCGGGACTGGCTATGGCTACACCTTC.

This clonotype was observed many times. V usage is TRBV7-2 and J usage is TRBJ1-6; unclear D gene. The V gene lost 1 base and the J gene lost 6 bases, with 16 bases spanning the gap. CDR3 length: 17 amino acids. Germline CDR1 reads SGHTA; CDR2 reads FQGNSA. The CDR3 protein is CASSLVTGPGFNSPLHF. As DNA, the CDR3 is TGTGCCAGCAGCTTAGTTACGGGCCCGGGGTTTAATTCACCCCTCCACTTT. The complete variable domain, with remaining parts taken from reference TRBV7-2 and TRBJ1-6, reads GAGVSQSPSNKVTEKGKDVELRCDPISGHTALYWYRQSLGQGLEFLIYFQGNSAPDKSGLPSDRFSAERTGGSVSTLTIQRTQQEDSAVYLCASSLVTGPGFNSPLHFGNGTRLTVT.

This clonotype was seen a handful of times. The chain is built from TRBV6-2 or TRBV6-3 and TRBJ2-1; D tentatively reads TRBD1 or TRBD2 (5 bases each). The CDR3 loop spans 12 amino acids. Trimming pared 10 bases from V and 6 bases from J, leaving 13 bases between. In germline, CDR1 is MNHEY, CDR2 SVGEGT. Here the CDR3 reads CATGIRGNEQFF. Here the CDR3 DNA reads TGTGCCACCGGGATTAGGGGCAATGAGCAGTTCTTC.

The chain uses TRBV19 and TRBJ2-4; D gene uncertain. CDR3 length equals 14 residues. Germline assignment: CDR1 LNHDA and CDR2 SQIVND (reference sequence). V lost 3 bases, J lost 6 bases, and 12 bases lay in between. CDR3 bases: TGTGCCAGTAGTATGGTGGGCCCGGGAAACATTCAGTACTTC. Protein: CASSMVGPGNIQYF.

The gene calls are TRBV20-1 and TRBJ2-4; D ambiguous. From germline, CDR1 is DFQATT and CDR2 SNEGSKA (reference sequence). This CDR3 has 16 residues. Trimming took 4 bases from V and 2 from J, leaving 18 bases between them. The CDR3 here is CSAIIALSRSKNIQYF. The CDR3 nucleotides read TGCAGTGCTATCATTGCCCTCAGCAGGTCCAAAAACATTCAGTACTTC.

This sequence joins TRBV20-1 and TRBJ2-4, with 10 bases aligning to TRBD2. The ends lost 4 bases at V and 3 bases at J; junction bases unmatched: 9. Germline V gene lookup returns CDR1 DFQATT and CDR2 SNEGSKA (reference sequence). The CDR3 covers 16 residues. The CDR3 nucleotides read TGCAGTGCTACAAGCCGGACTAGCGGAAGCAAAAACATTCAGTACTTC. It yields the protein CSATSRTSGSKNIQYF.

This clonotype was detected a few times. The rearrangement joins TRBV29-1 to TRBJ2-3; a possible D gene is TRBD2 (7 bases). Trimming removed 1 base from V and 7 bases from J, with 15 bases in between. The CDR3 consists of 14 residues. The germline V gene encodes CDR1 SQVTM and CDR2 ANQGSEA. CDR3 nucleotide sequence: TGCAGCGTTGAAGGGCGGGGGCGGACGTATACGCAGTATTTT. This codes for CSVEGRGRTYTQYF.

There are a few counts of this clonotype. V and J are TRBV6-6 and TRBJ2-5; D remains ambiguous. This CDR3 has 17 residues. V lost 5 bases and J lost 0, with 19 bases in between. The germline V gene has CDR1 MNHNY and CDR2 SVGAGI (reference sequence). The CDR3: CASSTSGPREDQETQYF. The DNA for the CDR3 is TGTGCCAGCAGTACCTCCGGGCCCCGCGAGGACCAAGAGACCCAGTACTTC.

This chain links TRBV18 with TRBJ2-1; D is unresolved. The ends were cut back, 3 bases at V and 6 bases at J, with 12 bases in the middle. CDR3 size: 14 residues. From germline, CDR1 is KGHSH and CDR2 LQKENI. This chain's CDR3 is CASSPIGRTNEQFF. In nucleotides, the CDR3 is TGTGCCAGCTCACCTATCGGACGGACCAATGAGCAGTTCTTC. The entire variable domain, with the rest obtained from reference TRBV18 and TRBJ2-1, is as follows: NAGVMQNPRHLVRRRGQEARLRCSPMKGHSHVYWYRQLPEEGLKFMVYLQKENIIDESGMPKERFSAEFPKEGPSILRIQQVVRGDSAAYFCASSPIGRTNEQFFGPGTRLTVL.

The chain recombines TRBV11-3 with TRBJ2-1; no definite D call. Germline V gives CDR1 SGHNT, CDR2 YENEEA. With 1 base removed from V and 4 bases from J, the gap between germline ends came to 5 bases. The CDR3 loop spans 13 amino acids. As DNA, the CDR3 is TGTGCCAGCAGCTTAGTTGATTACAATGAGCAGTTCTTC. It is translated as CASSLVDYNEQFF.

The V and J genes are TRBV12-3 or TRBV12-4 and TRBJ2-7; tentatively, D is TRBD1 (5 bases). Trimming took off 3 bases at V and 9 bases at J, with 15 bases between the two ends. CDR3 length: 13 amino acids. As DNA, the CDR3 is TGTGCCAGCAGTTTCGGTGTTTTGGACACGCAGTACTTC. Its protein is CASSFGVLDTQYF.

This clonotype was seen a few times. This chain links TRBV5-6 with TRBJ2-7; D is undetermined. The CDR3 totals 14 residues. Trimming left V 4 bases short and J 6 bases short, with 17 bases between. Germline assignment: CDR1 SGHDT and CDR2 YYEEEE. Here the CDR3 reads CASSIGHSLGEQYF. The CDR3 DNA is TGTGCCAGCAGCATTGGGCATTCTCTTGGCGAGCAGTACTTC.

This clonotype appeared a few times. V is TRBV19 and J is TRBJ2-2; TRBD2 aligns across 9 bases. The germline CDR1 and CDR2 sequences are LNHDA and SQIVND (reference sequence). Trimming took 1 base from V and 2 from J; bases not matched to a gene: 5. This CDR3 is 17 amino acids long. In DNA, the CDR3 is TGTGCCAGTAGTATAGTAGGACTAGCGCTTAACACCGGGGAGCTGTTTTTT. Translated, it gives CASSIVGLALNTGELFF.

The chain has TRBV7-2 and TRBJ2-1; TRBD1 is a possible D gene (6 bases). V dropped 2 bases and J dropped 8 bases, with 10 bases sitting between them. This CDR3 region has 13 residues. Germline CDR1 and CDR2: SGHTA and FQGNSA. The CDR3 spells CASSLTEGDEQFF. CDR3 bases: TGTGCCAGCAGCTTAACCGAGGGGGATGAGCAGTTCTTC.

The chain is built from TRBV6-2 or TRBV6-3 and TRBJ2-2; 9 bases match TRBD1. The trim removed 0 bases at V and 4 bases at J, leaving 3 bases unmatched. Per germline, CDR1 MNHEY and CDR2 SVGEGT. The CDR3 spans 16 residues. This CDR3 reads CASSYSPGQGTGELFF. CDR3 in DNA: TGTGCCAGCAGTTACTCCCCGGGACAGGGCACCGGGGAGCTGTTTTTT.

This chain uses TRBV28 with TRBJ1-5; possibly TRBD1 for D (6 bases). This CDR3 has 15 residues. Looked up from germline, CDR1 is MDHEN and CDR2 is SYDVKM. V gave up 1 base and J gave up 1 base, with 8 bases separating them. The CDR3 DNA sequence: TGTGCCAGCAGTTTATACAGGGAAAGCAATCAGCCCCAGCATTTT. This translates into CASSLYRESNQPQHF.

CDR3 in amino acids: CASSLGTAEGGYTF. The CDR3 region has the DNA TGCGCCAGCAGCTTGGGGACGGCGGAGGGAGGCTACACCTTC. This chain uses TRBV5-1 with TRBJ1-2; D is uncertain. The CDR3 totals 14 residues. In germline, CDR1 is SGHRS, CDR2 YFSETQ. Trimming left V 0 bases short and J 8 bases short, with 14 bases between.

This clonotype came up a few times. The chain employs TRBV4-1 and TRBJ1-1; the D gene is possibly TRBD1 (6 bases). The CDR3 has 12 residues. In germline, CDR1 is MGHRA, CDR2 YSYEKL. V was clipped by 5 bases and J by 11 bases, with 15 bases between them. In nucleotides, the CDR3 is TGCGCCAGCAGCGCCGGGTTTGGGGGCGCTTTCTTT. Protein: CASSAGFGGAFF.

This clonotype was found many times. The CDR3 region is CASSFRPSGRLLSSYNEQFF. The CDR3 DNA is TGTGCCAGCAGCTTTAGGCCTAGCGGGAGGCTGCTAAGCTCCTACAATGAGCAGTTCTTC. The chain recombines TRBV7-8 with TRBJ2-1, with TRBD2 identical over 11 bases. The V gene's germline CDR1 is SGHVS and CDR2 FQNEAQ. After removal of 3 bases from V and 0 bases from J, the junction contained 13 bases not matched to a gene. This CDR3 spans 20 amino acids.

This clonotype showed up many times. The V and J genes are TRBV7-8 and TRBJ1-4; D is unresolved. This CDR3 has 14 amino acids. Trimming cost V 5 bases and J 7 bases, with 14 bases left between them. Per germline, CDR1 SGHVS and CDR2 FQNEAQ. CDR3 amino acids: CASSPRFEGEKLFF. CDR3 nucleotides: TGTGCCAGCAGCCCCCGCTTTGAGGGTGAAAAACTGTTTTTT.

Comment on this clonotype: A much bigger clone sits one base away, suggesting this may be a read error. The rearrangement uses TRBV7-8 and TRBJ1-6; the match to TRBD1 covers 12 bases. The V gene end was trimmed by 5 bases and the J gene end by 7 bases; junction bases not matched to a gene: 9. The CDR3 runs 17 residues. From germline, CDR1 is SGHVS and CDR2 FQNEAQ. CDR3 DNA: TGTGCCAGCAGCGTTCCGGGACAGGGGGCGCGGAATTCACCCCTCCACTTT. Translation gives CASSVPGQGARNSPLHF.

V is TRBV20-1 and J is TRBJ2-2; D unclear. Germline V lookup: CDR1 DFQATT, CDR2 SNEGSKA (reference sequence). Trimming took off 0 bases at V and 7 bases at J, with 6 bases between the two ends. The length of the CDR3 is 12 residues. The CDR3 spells CSARDTDGELFF. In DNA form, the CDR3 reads TGCAGTGCTAGAGATACCGACGGGGAGCTGTTTTTT.

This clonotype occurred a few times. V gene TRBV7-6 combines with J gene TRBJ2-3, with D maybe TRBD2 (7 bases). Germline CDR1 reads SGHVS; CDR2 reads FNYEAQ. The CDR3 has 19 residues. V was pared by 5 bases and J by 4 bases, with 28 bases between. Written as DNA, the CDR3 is TGTGCCAGCAGCCACACCCGGGACTACTCACTGAGGGGGGCAGATACGCAGTATTTT. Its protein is CASSHTRDYSLRGADTQYF. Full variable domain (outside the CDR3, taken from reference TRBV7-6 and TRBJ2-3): GAGVSQSPRYKVTKRGQDVALRCDPISGHVSLYWYRQALGQGPEFLTYFNYEAQQDKSGLPNDRFSAERPEGSISTLTIQRTEQRDSAMYRCASSHTRDYSLRGADTQYFGPGTRLTVL.

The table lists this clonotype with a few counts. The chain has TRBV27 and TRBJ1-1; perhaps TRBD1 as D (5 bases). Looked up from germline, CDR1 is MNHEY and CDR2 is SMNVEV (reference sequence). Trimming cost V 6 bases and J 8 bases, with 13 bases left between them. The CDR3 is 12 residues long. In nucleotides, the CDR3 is TGTGCCAGCAGCACCGGGACGGACGAAGCTTTCTTT. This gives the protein CASSTGTDEAFF.

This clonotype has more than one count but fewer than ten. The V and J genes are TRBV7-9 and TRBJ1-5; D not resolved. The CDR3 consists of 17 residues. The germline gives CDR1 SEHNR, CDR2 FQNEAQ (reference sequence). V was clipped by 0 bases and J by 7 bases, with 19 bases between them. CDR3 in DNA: TGTGCCAGCAGCTTAGCGAATGGAACCCGGCTCGGACAGCCCCAGCATTTT. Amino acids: CASSLANGTRLGQPQHF.

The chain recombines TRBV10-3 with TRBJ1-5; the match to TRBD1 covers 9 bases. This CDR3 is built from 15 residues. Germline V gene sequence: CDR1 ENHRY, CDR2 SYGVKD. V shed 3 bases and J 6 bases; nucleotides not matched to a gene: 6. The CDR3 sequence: CAISESQGAGQPQHF. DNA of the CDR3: TGTGCCATCAGTGAATCACAGGGGGCAGGTCAGCCCCAGCATTTT.

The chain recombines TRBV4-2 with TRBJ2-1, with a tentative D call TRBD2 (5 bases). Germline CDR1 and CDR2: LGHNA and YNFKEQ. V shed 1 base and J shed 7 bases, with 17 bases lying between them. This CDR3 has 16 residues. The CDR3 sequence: CASSQVGQADGNEQFF. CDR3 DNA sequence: TGTGCCAGCAGCCAAGTTGGCCAAGCGGACGGAAATGAGCAGTTCTTC.